This T cell receptor (beta chain) was captured in a study of CD8+ T cells in alopecia areata. Study context: Treated patients were given 5 to 10 mg oral tofacitinib twice daily. The authors scored treated patients' severity by affected scalp percentage.

cDNA serving as the sequencing template came from extracted, reverse transcribed RNA. The protocol was immunoSEQ multiplex PCR, while the TCRdb copy is restricted to in-frame clones and leaves out a portion. The top ten clones hold about 13% of a sample with about 140,000 clones, 86% of them seen once. As to treatment: oral pan-JAK inhibitor, 5-10 mg twice daily. V lost 3 bases to trimming and J lost 4 bases; unmatched junction nucleotides: 10. Germline V gives CDR1 MNHEY, CDR2 SMNVEV (reference sequence). The CDR3 runs 16 residues. The material was CD8+ T cells sorted from blood, obtained at week 4, from a patient treated with tofacitinib. This clonotype originated in a human donor with alopecia areata. The chain uses TRBV27 and TRBJ2-7, with 9 bases lining up with TRBD1. This CDR3 is CASSFSSGDRVYEQYF. The CDR3, as DNA: TGTGCCAGCAGTTTTAGTTCAGGGGACAGGGTTTACGAGCAGTACTTC.